Listed here are 28 T cell receptor beta chains from one sample, sequenced in a study of CD8+ T cells in alopecia areata. It was cDNA, reverse transcribed from extracted RNA, that served as the sequencing template. Only in-frame clones appear in the TCRdb table, and some are missing; sequencing was by immunoSEQ multiplex PCR. The sample lists about 180,000 clones; over 55% were seen once. Sequenced material: CD4+ T cells sorted from blood, taken at week 0. Receptors originate from a human donor with alopecia areata.

The rearrangement joins TRBV29-1 to TRBJ2-2, with 7 bases lining up with TRBD1. The V gene end was trimmed by 6 bases and the J gene end by 3 bases; junction bases not matched to a gene: 7. There are 14 residues in the CDR3. Germline V gives CDR1 SQVTM, CDR2 ANQGSEA. CDR3 loop: CSVETGFDTGELFF. The CDR3, as DNA: TGCAGCGTCGAGACAGGGTTTGACACCGGGGAGCTGTTTTTT.

The chain employs TRBV4-3 and TRBJ2-7; D is tentatively TRBD1 or TRBD2 (5 bases each). V lost 4 bases, J lost 3 bases, and 16 bases lay in between. From germline, CDR1 is LGHNA and CDR2 YSLEER. The CDR3 length is 15 residues. DNA of the CDR3: TGCGCCAGCAGCCGAAGTTGGGGTGGGGGCTACGAGCAGTACTTC. Translated, it gives CASSRSWGGGYEQYF.

This clone was seen only a few times. The chain carries TRBV4-3 and TRBJ1-4, with D hard to call. This CDR3 region has 16 residues. The V end was cut by 0 bases, the J end by 7 bases, with 15 bases between. Looked up from germline, CDR1 is LGHNA and CDR2 is YSLEER. CDR3 loop: CASSQDFLWASEKLFF. CDR3 bases: TGCGCCAGCAGCCAAGATTTCCTCTGGGCGAGTGAAAAACTGTTTTTT.

This clone was counted only a few times. This sequence joins TRBV19 and TRBJ2-1; TRBD1 is a possible D gene (5 bases). The CDR3 covers 14 residues. The germline CDR1 and CDR2 sequences are LNHDA and SQIVND (reference sequence). The V end lost 0 bases, the J end lost 10 bases, and 13 bases lay between the germline ends. The CDR3 spells CASSIDLGAREQFF. As DNA, the CDR3 is TGTGCCAGTAGTATAGATCTAGGGGCCAGGGAGCAGTTCTTC. Full variable domain (remainder filled in from reference TRBV19 and TRBJ2-1): DGGITQSPKYLFRKEGQNVTLSCEQNLNHDAMYWYRQDPGQGLRLIYYSQIVNDFQKGDIAEGYSVSREKKESFPLTVTSAQKNPTAFYLCASSIDLGAREQFFGPGTRLTVL.

In its sample, this clone was seen a few times. The chain has TRBV6-5 and TRBJ1-2; no reliable D call. This CDR3 comprises 13 residues. Germline V gene data show CDR1 as MNHEY and CDR2 as SVGAGI. V lost 5 bases, J lost 7 bases, and 14 bases lay in between. CDR3 amino acids: CASSRENSAGYTF. CDR3 nucleotides: TGTGCCAGCAGTCGGGAGAACAGTGCTGGCTACACCTTC.

The chain has TRBV2 and TRBJ1-2; unclear D gene. CDR3 size: 12 residues. Germline V CDR1 and CDR2: SNHLY, FYNNEI. Trimming took 4 bases from V and 4 from J, leaving 7 bases between them. The CDR3 reads CASSVEGYGYTF. CDR3 nucleotide sequence: TGTGCCAGCAGTGTCGAAGGCTATGGCTACACCTTC. Variable domain in full (rest from reference TRBV2 and TRBJ1-2): EPEVTQTPSHQVTQMGQEVILRCVPISNHLYFYWYRQILGQKVEFLVSFYNNEISEKSEIFDDQFSVERPDGSNFTLKIRSTKLEDSAMYFCASSVEGYGYTFGSGTRLTVV.

The chain combines TRBV29-1 with TRBJ1-1; D remains unclear. This CDR3 comprises 11 residues. CDR1 is SQVTM, CDR2 ANQGSEA, per germline. V gave up 5 bases and J gave up 1 base, with 5 bases separating them. CDR3 protein: CSVYRNTEAFF. CDR3 nucleotide sequence: TGCAGCGTTTATAGGAACACTGAAGCTTTCTTT.

This chain connects TRBV4-3 to TRBJ2-3, with TRBD2 matching 12 bases. Trimming removed 2 bases from V and 2 bases from J; junction bases left unmatched: 14. The CDR3 is made up of 20 amino acids. Per the germline V gene, CDR1 is LGHNA and CDR2 is YSLEER. Here the CDR3 DNA reads TGCGCCAGCAGCCAATTCGCCTCTAGCGGGGGGGCAGGTAACACAGATACGCAGTATTTT. This gives the protein CASSQFASSGGAGNTDTQYF.

This clone appeared a single time. This chain links TRBV5-1 with TRBJ2-3; no clear D. Trimming took off 0 bases at V and 0 bases at J, with 8 bases between the two ends. CDR1 is SGHRS and CDR2 is YFSETQ in the germline V gene. This CDR3 has 15 residues. The CDR3 DNA reads as TGCGCCAGCAGCTTGGAGATAGCCAGCACAGATACGCAGTATTTT. This translates into CASSLEIASTDTQYF. The variable domain in full, completed from reference TRBV5-1 and TRBJ2-3, reads KAGVTQTPRYLIKTRGQQVTLSCSPISGHRSVSWYQQTPGQGLQFLFEYFSETQRNKGNFPGRFSGRQFSNSRSEMNVSTLELGDSALYLCASSLEIASTDTQYFGPGTRLTVL.

V usage is TRBV25-1 and J usage is TRBJ2-4; 7 nucleotides line up with TRBD2. This CDR3 is built from 14 residues. V trimming: 4 bases; J trimming: 1 base; junction bases outside the gene matches: 1. Germline V gene sequence: CDR1 MGHDK, CDR2 SYGVNS. CDR3 sequence reads: CASSGGGAKNIQYF. The CDR3 nucleotides are TGTGCCAGCAGTGGCGGGGGTGCCAAAAACATTCAGTACTTC.

J is TRBJ1-6 and V is TRBV30; D remains ambiguous. CDR1 and CDR2 from the germline V gene are GTSNPN and SVGIG (reference sequence). Trimming cost V 3 bases and J 7 bases, with 10 bases left between them. The CDR3 runs to 13 residues. CDR3 in DNA: TGTGCCTGGAGCGAGGGCCTGAATTCACCCCTCCACTTT. Its protein product is CAWSEGLNSPLHF.

This chain joins TRBV29-1 and TRBJ2-5; D might be TRBD1 or TRBD2, each matching 6 bases. The CDR3 covers 12 residues. Per the germline V gene, CDR1 is SQVTM and CDR2 is ANQGSEA. With 4 bases removed from V and 5 bases from J, the gap between germline ends came to 11 bases. The CDR3 bases are TGCAGCGTTGTGTCCGGGGGCGAGACCCAGTACTTC. This translates into CSVVSGGETQYF.

The rearrangement links TRBV2 to TRBJ2-3; 9 bases align to TRBD2. The ends lost 5 bases at V and 5 bases at J; junction bases unmatched: 5. Looked up from germline, CDR1 is SNHLY and CDR2 is FYNNEI. The CDR3 extends over 14 amino acids. This CDR3 is CASSRGGAEDTQYF. The DNA for the CDR3 is TGTGCCAGCAGTCGCGGGGGGGCCGAAGATACGCAGTATTTT.

The chain links TRBV4-3 to TRBJ1-1; no clear D. The CDR3 totals 16 residues. V shed 1 base and J shed 3 bases, with 15 bases lying between them. CDR1 is LGHNA and CDR2 is YSLEER in the germline V gene. CDR3 loop: CASSQVQALSDTEAFF. The CDR3 region has the DNA TGCGCCAGCAGCCAAGTTCAGGCCTTATCGGACACTGAAGCTTTCTTT.

This clone was seen a few times. This chain uses TRBV19 with TRBJ1-2; no clear D. This CDR3 is built from 13 residues. Germline V gene lookup returns CDR1 LNHDA and CDR2 SQIVND (reference sequence). V lost 0 bases, J lost 8 bases, and 10 bases lay in between. The CDR3 DNA sequence: TGTGCCAGTAGTATAGAGCGGGGTGGCGGCTACACCTTC. Translation gives CASSIERGGGYTF. Drawing the rest from reference TRBV19 and TRBJ1-2, the complete variable domain is DGGITQSPKYLFRKEGQNVTLSCEQNLNHDAMYWYRQDPGQGLRLIYYSQIVNDFQKGDIAEGYSVSREKKESFPLTVTSAQKNPTAFYLCASSIERGGGYTFGSGTRLTVV.

The V call is TRBV30, the J call TRBJ1-2; D is perhaps TRBD1 (5 bases). The germline V gene has CDR1 GTSNPN and CDR2 SVGIG (reference sequence). This CDR3 is built from 13 residues. V was shortened by 2 bases and J by 6 bases, with 13 bases between the two germline ends. The CDR3 loop is CAWSTAREHGYTF. Here the CDR3 DNA reads TGTGCCTGGAGTACCGCCAGGGAGCATGGCTACACCTTC.

V gene TRBV29-1 combines with J gene TRBJ1-5, with TRBD1 identical over 7 bases. Germline values: CDR1 SQVTM, CDR2 ANQGSEA. V lost 5 bases and J lost 1; bases outside the gene matches: 8. The CDR3 totals 15 residues. For the CDR3, the DNA is TGCAGCGTTTGCATCCAGGGGGGGAGCAATCAGCCCCAGCATTTT. Translation: CSVCIQGGSNQPQHF.

The chain carries TRBV27 and TRBJ1-2; D is uncertain. The ends were cut back, 5 bases at V and 4 bases at J, with 11 bases in the middle. This CDR3 has 13 residues. CDR1 MNHEY and CDR2 SMNVEV come from the germline V gene (reference sequence). CDR3 DNA sequence: TGTGCCAGCAGTACGGTCCTCGGCTATGGCTACACCTTC. It is translated as CASSTVLGYGYTF.

The J gene is TRBJ1-4, the V gene TRBV29-1; TRBD1 might be the D (5 bases). V was clipped by 6 bases and J by 5 bases, with 10 bases between them. Germline CDR1 SQVTM, CDR2 ANQGSEA. The CDR3 sequence is 12 residues long. CDR3 region: CSVGEMNEKLFF. Here the CDR3 DNA reads TGCAGCGTGGGGGAGATGAATGAAAAACTGTTTTTT.

The V call is TRBV30, the J call TRBJ1-2, with a possible D match to TRBD1 (6 bases). This CDR3 comprises 16 residues. The germline V gene encodes CDR1 GTSNPN and CDR2 SVGIG (reference sequence). Trimming left V 4 bases short and J 8 bases short, with 26 bases between. Written as DNA, the CDR3 is TGTGCCTGGATTCCGGGACGGGCGGGGGCGCGATGGGGCTACACCTTC. Residues: CAWIPGRAGARWGYTF.

The rearrangement links TRBV29-1 to TRBJ1-2; 8 bases match TRBD1. This CDR3 has 16 residues. V lost 4 bases, J lost 7 bases, and 17 bases stayed unmatched. Germline V gene lookup returns CDR1 SQVTM and CDR2 ANQGSEA. CDR3 in DNA: TGCAGCGTTGCCCTACAGGGGGTCGGCCGTTATAGTGGCTACACCTTC. Its translation is CSVALQGVGRYSGYTF.

The chain recombines TRBV29-1 with TRBJ2-7, with D unclear. Trimming removed 4 bases at V and 5 bases at J, with 9 bases between. The CDR3 loop spans 11 amino acids. In germline, CDR1 is SQVTM, CDR2 ANQGSEA. In DNA form, the CDR3 reads TGCAGCGTTGGCCCAGTTAACGAGCAGTACTTC. Its protein is CSVGPVNEQYF.

The chain couples TRBV29-1 to TRBJ1-5, with TRBD1 matching over 7 bases. The CDR3 is made up of 13 amino acids. The V gene's germline CDR1 is SQVTM and CDR2 ANQGSEA. The V and J ends lost 6 bases and 0 bases, in that order; junction bases with no gene match: 2. The CDR3, as DNA: TGCAGCGTCCGGGACAGTAGCAATCAGCCCCAGCATTTT. Its protein is CSVRDSSNQPQHF.

This chain uses TRBV4-1 with TRBJ1-4; 9 bases agree with TRBD1. CDR3 length: 15 residues. J was trimmed by 4 bases and V by 1 base; bases with no gene match: 1. CDR1 and CDR2 from the germline V gene are MGHRA and YSYEKL. This CDR3 reads CASSQGDRDNEKLFF. The CDR3 nucleotides are TGCGCCAGCAGCCAAGGGGACAGGGATAATGAAAAACTGTTTTTT.

This clone showed up just once. This rearrangement joins TRBV5-4 to TRBJ2-3; a possible D gene is TRBD1 (6 bases). The CDR3 loop spans 13 amino acids. Trimming took off 3 bases at V and 4 bases at J, with 9 bases between the two ends. CDR1 is SGHNT, CDR2 YYREEE, per germline (reference sequence). The CDR3 sequence is CASSSDRADTQYF. CDR3 nucleotides: TGTGCCAGCAGCTCGGACAGAGCAGATACGCAGTATTTT.

The V call is TRBV4-3, the J call TRBJ1-1, with TRBD1 identical over 9 bases. With V trimmed by 3 bases and J by 1 base, 3 bases remained unmatched. The length of the CDR3 is 15 residues. Germline-derived CDR1 and CDR2 are LGHNA and YSLEER. The DNA for the CDR3 is TGCGCCAGCAGCCAGGGACAGGGCAGGAACACTGAAGCTTTCTTT. Encoded protein: CASSQGQGRNTEAFF.

The rearrangement uses TRBV29-1 and TRBJ1-2; TRBD1 might be the D (6 bases). V was cut by 7 bases and J by 1 base, with 10 bases left in between. Germline CDR1 is SQVTM and CDR2 is ANQGSEA. CDR3 length: 12 residues. The CDR3 sequence is CSAEQGNYGYTF. CDR3 DNA sequence: TGCAGCGCCGAACAGGGTAACTATGGCTACACCTTC.

This chain joins TRBV5-1 and TRBJ2-5; 11 nucleotides align to TRBD2. Germline assignment: CDR1 SGHRS and CDR2 YFSETQ. The CDR3 runs 15 residues. J gave up 5 bases and V 0 bases, and 3 bases lay outside the gene matches. The CDR3 reads CASSLGLAGRETQYF. The CDR3 DNA sequence: TGCGCCAGCAGCTTGGGACTAGCGGGGAGGGAGACCCAGTACTTC.